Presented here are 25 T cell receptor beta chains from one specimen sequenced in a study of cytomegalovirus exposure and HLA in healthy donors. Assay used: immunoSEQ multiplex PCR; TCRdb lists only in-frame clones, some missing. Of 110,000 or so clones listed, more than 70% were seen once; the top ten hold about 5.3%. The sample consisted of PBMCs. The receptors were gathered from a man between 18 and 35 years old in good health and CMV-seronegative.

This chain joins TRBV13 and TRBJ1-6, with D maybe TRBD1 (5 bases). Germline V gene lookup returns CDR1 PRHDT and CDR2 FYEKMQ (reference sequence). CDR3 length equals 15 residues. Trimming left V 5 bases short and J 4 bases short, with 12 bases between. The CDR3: CASSHRGGYNSPLHF. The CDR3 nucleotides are TGTGCCAGCAGCCACCGGGGGGGGTATAATTCACCCCTCCACTTT.

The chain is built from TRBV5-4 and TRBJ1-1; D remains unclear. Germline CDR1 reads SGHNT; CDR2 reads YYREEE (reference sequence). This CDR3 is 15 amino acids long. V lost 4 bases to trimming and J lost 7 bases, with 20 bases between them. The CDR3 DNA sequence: TGTGCCAGCAGCGGAACCGATGCCGGAGGGATTGAAGCTTTCTTT. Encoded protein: CASSGTDAGGIEAFF. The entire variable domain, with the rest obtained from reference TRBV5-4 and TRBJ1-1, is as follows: ETGVTQSPTHLIKTRGQQVTLRCSSQSGHNTVSWYQQALGQGPQFIFQYYREEENGRGNFPPRFSGLQFPNYSSELNVNALELDDSALYLCASSGTDAGGIEAFFGQGTRLTVV.

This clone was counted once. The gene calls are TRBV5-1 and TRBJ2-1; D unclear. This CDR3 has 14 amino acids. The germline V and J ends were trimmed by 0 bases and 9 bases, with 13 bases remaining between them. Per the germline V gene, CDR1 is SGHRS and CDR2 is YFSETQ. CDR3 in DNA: TGCGCCAGCAGCTTGGCTGCTTTGGCCCCTGAGCAGTTCTTC. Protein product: CASSLAALAPEQFF. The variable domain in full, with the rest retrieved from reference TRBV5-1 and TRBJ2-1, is KAGVTQTPRYLIKTRGQQVTLSCSPISGHRSVSWYQQTPGQGLQFLFEYFSETQRNKGNFPGRFSGRQFSNSRSEMNVSTLELGDSALYLCASSLAALAPEQFFGPGTRLTVL.

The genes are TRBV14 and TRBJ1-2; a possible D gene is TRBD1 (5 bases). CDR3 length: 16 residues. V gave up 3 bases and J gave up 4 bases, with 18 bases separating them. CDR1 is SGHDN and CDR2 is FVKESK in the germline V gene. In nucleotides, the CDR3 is TGTGCCAGCAGCCACGGTAGATCAGGGATCCTCTATGGCTACACCTTC. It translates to CASSHGRSGILYGYTF.

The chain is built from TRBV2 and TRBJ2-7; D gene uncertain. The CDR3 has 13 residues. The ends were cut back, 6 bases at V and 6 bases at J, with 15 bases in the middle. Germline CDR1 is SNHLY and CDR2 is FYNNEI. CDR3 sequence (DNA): TGTGCCAGCAGGAGTGGTGTGTTGTCCGAGCAGTACTTC. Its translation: CASRSGVLSEQYF. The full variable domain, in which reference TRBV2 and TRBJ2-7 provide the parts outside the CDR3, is EPEVTQTPSHQVTQMGQEVILRCVPISNHLYFYWYRQILGQKVEFLVSFYNNEISEKSEIFDDQFSVERPDGSNFTLKIRSTKLEDSAMYFCASRSGVLSEQYFGPGTRLTVT.

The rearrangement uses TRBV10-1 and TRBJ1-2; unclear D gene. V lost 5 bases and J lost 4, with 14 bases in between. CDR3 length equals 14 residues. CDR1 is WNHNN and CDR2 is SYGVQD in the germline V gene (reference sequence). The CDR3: CASSNSGLIYGYTF. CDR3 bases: TGCGCCAGCAGTAATTCCGGACTGATCTATGGCTACACCTTC.

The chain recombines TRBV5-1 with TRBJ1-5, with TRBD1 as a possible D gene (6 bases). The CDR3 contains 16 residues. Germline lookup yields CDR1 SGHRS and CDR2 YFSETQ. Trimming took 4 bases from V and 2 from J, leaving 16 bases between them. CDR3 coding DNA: TGCGCCAGCAGCCCGGGGGGCTCAGGGGGCAATCAGCCCCAGCATTTT. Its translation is CASSPGGSGGNQPQHF.

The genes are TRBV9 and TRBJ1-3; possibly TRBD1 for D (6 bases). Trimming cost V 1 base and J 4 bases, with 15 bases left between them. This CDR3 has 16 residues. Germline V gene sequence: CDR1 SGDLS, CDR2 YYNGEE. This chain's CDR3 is CASSVLAGDNGNTIYF. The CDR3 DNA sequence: TGTGCCAGCAGCGTATTAGCAGGGGATAACGGAAACACCATATATTTT.

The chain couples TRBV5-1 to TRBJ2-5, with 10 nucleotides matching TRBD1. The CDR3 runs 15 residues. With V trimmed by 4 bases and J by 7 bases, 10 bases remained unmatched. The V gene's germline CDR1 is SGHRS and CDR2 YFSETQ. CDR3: CASSTGQGEGGTQYF. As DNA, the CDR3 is TGCGCCAGCAGCACTGGACAGGGGGAAGGGGGGACCCAGTACTTC. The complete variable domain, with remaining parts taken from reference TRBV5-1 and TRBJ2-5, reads KAGVTQTPRYLIKTRGQQVTLSCSPISGHRSVSWYQQTPGQGLQFLFEYFSETQRNKGNFPGRFSGRQFSNSRSEMNVSTLELGDSALYLCASSTGQGEGGTQYFGPGTRLLVL.

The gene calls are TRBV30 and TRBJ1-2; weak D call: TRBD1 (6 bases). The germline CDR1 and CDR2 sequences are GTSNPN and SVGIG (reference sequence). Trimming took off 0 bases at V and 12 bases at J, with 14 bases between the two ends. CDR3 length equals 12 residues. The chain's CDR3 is CAWSVLGGWNTF. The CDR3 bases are TGTGCCTGGAGTGTACTTGGGGGCTGGAACACCTTC.

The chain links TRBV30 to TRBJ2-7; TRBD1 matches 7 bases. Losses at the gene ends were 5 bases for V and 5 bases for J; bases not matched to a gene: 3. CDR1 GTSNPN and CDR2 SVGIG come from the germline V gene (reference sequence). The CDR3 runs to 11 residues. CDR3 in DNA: TGTGCCTGGTACGACAGGGACGAGCAGTACTTC. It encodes CAWYDRDEQYF.

The CDR3 DNA is TGTGCCAGCAGCTTAGACAGGGGGAGGAATGAAAAACTGTTTTTT. It specifies CASSLDRGRNEKLFF. The rearrangement joins TRBV7-2 to TRBJ1-4; 8 bases agree with TRBD1. This CDR3 is built from 15 residues. Germline CDR1 is SGHTA and CDR2 is FQGNSA. V gave up 1 base and J gave up 5 bases; unmatched junction bases: 3. The whole variable domain, remainder taken from reference TRBV7-2 and TRBJ1-4, is GAGVSQSPSNKVTEKGKDVELRCDPISGHTALYWYRQSLGQGLEFLIYFQGNSAPDKSGLPSDRFSAERTGGSVSTLTIQRTQQEDSAVYLCASSLDRGRNEKLFFGSGTQLSVL.

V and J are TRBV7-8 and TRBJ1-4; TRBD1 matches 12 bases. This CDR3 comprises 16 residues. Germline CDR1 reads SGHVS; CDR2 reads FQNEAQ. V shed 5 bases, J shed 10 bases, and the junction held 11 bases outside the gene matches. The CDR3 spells CASSPRRGTGGVKLFF. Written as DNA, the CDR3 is TGTGCCAGCAGCCCAAGAAGGGGGACAGGGGGCGTAAAACTGTTTTTT.

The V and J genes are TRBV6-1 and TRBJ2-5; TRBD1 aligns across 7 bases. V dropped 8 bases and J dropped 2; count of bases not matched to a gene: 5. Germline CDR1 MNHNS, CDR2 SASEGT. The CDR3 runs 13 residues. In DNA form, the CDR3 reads TGTGCCAGCTTAACAGGGGCGCAAGAGACCCAGTACTTC. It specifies CASLTGAQETQYF.

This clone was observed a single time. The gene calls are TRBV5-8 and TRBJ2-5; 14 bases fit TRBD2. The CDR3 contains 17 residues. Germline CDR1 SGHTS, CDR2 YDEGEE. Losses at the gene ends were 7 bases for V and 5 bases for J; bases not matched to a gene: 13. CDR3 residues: CASPRTSGRSGRETQYF. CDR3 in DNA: TGTGCCAGCCCCCGGACTAGCGGGAGGAGCGGTCGGGAGACCCAGTACTTC.

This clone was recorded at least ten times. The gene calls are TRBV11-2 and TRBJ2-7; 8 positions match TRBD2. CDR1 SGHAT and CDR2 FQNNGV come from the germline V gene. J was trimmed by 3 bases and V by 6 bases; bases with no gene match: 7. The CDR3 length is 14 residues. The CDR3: CASRATSGLYEQYF. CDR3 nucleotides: TGTGCCAGCAGGGCCACTAGCGGACTCTACGAGCAGTACTTC.

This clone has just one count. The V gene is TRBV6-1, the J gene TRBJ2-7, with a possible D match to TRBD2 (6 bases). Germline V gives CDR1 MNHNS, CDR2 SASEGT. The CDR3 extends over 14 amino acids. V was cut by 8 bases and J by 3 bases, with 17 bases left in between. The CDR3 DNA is TGTGCCAGCGGGGGGTGGGGGGACGGCTACGAGCAGTACTTC. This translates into CASGGWGDGYEQYF.

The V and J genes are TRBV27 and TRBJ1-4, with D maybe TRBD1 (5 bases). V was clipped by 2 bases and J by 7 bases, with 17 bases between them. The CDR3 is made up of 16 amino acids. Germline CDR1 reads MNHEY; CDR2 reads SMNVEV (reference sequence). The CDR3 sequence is CASSLIFGGGIEKLFF. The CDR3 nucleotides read TGTGCCAGCAGTTTAATATTCGGGGGAGGTATTGAAAAACTGTTTTTT.

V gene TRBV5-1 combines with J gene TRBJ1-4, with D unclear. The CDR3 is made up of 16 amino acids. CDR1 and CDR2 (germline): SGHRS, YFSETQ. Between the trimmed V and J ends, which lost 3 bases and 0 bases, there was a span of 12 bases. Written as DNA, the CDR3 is TGCGCCAGCAGCTCGGCTAACAGAGCAACTAATGAAAAACTGTTTTTT. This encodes CASSSANRATNEKLFF. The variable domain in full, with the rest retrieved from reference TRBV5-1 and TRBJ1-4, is KAGVTQTPRYLIKTRGQQVTLSCSPISGHRSVSWYQQTPGQGLQFLFEYFSETQRNKGNFPGRFSGRQFSNSRSEMNVSTLELGDSALYLCASSSANRATNEKLFFGSGTQLSVL.

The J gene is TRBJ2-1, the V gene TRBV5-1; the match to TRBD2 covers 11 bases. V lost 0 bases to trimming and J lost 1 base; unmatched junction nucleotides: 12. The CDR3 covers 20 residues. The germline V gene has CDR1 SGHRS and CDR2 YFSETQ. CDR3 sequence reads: CASSLGALAGGFFSYNEQFF. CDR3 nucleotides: TGCGCCAGCAGCTTGGGTGCCTTAGCGGGAGGGTTCTTTTCCTACAATGAGCAGTTCTTC.

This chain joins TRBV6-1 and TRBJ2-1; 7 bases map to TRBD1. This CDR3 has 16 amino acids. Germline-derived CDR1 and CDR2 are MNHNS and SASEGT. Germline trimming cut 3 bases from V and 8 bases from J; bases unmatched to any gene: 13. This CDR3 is CASSETGSPKFDEQFF. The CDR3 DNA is TGTGCCAGCAGTGAGACAGGGTCCCCCAAGTTTGATGAGCAGTTCTTC.

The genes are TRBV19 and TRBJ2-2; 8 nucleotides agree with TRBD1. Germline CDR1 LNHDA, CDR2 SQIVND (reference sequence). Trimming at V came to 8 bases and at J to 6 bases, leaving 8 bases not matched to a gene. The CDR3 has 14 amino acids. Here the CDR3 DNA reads TGTGCCAGTGTAGGACAGGGTAACTCCGGGGAGCTGTTTTTT. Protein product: CASVGQGNSGELFF. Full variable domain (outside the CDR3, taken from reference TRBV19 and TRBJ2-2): DGGITQSPKYLFRKEGQNVTLSCEQNLNHDAMYWYRQDPGQGLRLIYYSQIVNDFQKGDIAEGYSVSREKKESFPLTVTSAQKNPTAFYLCASVGQGNSGELFFGEGSRLTVL.

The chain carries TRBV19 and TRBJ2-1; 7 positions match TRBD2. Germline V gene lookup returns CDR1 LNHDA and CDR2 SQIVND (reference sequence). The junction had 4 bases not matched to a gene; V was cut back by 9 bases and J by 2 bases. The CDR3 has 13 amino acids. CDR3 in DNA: TGTGCCAGCGTAGCGGGCCCCTACAATGAGCAGTTCTTC. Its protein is CASVAGPYNEQFF.

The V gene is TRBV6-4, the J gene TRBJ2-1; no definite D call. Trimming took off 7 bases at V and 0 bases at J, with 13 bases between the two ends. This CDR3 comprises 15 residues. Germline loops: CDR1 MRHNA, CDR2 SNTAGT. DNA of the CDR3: TGTGCCAGCAAAATAGTGGCAGGCTCCTACAATGAGCAGTTCTTC. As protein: CASKIVAGSYNEQFF.

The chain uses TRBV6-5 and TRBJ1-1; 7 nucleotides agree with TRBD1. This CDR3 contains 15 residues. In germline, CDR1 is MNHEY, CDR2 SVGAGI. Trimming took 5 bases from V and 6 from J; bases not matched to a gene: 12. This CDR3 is CASSRNNRDRAEAFF. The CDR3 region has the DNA TGTGCCAGCAGTCGCAATAACCGCGACAGGGCTGAAGCTTTCTTT.